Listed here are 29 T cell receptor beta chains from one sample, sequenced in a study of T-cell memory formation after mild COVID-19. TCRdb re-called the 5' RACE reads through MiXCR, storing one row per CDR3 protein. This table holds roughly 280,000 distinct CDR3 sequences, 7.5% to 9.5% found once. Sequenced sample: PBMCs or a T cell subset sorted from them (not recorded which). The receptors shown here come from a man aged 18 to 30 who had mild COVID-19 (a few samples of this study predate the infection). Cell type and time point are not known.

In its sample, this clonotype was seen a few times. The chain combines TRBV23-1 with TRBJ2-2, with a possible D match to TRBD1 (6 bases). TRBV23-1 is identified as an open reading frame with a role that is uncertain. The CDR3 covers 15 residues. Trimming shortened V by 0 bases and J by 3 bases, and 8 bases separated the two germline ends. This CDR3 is CASSQSSGDTGELFF. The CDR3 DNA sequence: TGCGCCAGCAGTCAATCGTCAGGGGACACCGGGGAGCTGTTTTTT.

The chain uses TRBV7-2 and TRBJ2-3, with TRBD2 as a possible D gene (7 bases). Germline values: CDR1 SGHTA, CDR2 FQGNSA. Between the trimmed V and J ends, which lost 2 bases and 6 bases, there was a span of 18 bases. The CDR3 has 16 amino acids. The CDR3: CASSLPAWGRGDTQYF. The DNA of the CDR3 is TGTGCCAGCAGCTTACCTGCGTGGGGGCGGGGGGATACGCAGTATTTT.

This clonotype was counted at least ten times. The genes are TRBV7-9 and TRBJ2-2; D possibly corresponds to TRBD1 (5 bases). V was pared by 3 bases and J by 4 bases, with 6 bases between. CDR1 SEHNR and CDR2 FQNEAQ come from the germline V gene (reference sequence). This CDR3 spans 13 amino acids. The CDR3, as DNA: TGTGCCAGCAGCTTCAGGGTCACCGGGGAGCTGTTTTTT. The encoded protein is CASSFRVTGELFF.

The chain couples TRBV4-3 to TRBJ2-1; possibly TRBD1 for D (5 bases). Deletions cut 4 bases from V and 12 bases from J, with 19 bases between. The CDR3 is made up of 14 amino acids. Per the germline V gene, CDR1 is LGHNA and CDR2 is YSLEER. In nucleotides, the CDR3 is TGCGCCAGCAGCCGAGACCAGGGTATAGGCGGGCAGTTCTTC. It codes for CASSRDQGIGGQFF.

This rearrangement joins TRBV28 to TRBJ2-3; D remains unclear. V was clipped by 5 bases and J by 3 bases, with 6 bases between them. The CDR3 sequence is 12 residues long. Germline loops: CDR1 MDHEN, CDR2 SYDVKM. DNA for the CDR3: TGTGCCAGCAGTATCCTGACAGATACGCAGTATTTT. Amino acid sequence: CASSILTDTQYF.

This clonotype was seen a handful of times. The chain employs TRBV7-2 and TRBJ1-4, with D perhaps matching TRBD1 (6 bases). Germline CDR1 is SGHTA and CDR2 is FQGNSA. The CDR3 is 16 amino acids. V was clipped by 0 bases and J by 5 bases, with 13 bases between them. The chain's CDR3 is CASSLAGGLGNEKLFF. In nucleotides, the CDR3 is TGTGCCAGCAGCTTAGCCGGGGGGCTGGGCAATGAAAAACTGTTTTTT.

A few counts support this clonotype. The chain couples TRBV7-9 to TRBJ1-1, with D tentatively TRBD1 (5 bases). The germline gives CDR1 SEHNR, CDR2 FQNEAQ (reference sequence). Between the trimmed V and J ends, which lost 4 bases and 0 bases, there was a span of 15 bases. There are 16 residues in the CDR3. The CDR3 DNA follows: TGTGCCAGCAGCTCCCCGGGGGGATTCATGAACACTGAAGCTTTCTTT. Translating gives CASSSPGGFMNTEAFF.

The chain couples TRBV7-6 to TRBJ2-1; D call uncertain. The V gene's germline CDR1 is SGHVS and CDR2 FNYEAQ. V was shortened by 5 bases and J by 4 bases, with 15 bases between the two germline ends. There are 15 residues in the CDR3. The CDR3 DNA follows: TGTGCCAGCAGCCAGAAGGGCACACTTTACAATGAGCAGTTCTTC. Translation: CASSQKGTLYNEQFF. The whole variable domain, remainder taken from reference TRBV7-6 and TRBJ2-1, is GAGVSQSPRYKVTKRGQDVALRCDPISGHVSLYWYRQALGQGPEFLTYFNYEAQQDKSGLPNDRFSAERPEGSISTLTIQRTEQRDSAMYRCASSQKGTLYNEQFFGPGTRLTVL.

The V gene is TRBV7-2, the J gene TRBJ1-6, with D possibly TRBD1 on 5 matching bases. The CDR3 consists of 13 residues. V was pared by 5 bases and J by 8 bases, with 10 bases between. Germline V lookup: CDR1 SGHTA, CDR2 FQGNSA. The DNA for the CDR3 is TGTGCCAGCAGCGCTCAGGGATATTCACCCCTCCACTTT. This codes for CASSAQGYSPLHF.

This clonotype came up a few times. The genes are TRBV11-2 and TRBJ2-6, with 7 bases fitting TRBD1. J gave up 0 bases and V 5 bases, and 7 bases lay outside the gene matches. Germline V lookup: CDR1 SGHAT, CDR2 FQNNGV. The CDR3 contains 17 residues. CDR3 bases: TGTGCCAGCAGCACCCGGGACAGTCGCTCTGGGGCCAACGTCCTGACTTTC. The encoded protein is CASSTRDSRSGANVLTF.

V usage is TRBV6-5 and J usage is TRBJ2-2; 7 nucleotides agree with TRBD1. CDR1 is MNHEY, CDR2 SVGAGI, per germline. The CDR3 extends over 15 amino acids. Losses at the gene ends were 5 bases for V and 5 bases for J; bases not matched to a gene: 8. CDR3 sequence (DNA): TGTGCCAGCAGTAAAGGGACAGCGGATACCGGGGAGCTGTTTTTT. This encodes CASSKGTADTGELFF.

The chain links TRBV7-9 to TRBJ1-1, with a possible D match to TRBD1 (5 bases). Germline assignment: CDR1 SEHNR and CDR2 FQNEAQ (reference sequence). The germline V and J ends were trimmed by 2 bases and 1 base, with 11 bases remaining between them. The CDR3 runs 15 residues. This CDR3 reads CASSLNPGTNTEAFF. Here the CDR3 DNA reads TGTGCCAGCAGCTTAAATCCAGGGACGAACACTGAAGCTTTCTTT.

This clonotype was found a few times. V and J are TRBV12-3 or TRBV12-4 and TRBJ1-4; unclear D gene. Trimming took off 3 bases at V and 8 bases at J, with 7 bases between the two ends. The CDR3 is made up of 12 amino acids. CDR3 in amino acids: CASSFDGEKLFF. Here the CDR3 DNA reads TGTGCCAGCAGTTTCGACGGGGAAAAACTGTTTTTT.

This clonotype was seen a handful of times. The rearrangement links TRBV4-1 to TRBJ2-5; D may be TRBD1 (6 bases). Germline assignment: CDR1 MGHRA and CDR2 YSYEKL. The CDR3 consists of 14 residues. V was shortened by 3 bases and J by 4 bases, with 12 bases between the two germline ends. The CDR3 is CASSHTTGRETQYF. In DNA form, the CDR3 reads TGCGCCAGCAGCCACACTACAGGGCGAGAGACCCAGTACTTC.

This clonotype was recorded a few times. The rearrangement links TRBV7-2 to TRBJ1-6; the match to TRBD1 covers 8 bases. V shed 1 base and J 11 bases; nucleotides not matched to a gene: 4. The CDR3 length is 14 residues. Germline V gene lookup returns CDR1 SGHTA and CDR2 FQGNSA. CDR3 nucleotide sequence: TGTGCCAGCAGCTTAGGGACAGGGTCTACACCCCTCCACTTT. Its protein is CASSLGTGSTPLHF.

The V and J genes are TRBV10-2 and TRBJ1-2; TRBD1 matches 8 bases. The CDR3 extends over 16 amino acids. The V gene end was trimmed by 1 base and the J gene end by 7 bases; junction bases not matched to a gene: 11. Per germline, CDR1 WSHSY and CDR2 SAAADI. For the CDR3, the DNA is TGCGCCAGCAGTGAGTTTTCAGGGGGCATAAAGCGTGGCTACACCTTC. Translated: CASSEFSGGIKRGYTF.

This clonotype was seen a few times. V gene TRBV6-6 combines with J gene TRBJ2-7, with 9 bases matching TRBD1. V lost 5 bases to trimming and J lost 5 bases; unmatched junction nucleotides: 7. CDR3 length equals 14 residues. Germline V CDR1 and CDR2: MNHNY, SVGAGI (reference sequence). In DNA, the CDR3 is TGTGCCAGCAGTGGTCTACAGGGGGCTAACGAGCAGTACGTC. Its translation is CASSGLQGANEQYV.

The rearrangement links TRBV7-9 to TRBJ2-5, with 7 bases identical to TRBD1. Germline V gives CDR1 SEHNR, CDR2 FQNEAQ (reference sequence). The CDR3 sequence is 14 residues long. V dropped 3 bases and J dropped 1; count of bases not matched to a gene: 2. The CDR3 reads CASSFGDSQETQYF. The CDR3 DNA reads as TGTGCCAGCAGCTTTGGGGACAGCCAAGAGACCCAGTACTTC.

CDR3 loop: CATSDRTAYGYTF. DNA for the CDR3: TGTGCCACCAGTGACAGGACGGCCTATGGCTACACCTTC. This sequence joins TRBV24-1 and TRBJ1-2, with no clear D. Trimming shortened V by 4 bases and J by 4 bases, and 9 bases separated the two germline ends. Germline V CDR1 and CDR2: KGHDR, SFDVKD. The CDR3 length is 13 residues.

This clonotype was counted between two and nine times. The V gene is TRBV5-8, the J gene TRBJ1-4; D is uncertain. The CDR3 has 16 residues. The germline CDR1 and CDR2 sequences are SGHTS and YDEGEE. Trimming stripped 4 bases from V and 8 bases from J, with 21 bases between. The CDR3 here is CASSLGSAGLNEKLFF. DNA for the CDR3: TGTGCCAGCAGCCTGGGTTCGGCAGGCTTAAACGAAAAACTGTTTTTT.

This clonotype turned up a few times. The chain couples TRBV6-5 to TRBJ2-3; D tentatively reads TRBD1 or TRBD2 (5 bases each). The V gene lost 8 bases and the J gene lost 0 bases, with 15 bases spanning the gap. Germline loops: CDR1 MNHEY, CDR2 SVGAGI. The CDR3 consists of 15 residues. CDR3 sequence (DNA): TGTGCCAGCGGTATCGGGGACCGGAGCACAGATACGCAGTATTTT. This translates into CASGIGDRSTDTQYF.

The CDR3 nucleotides read TGCGCCAGCAGTGAGCAGGGTCAAGATACGCAGTATTTT. This translates into CASSEQGQDTQYF. The genes are TRBV10-2 and TRBJ2-3, with D tentatively TRBD1 (5 bases). The germline V gene has CDR1 WSHSY and CDR2 SAAADI. V was clipped by 2 bases and J by 5 bases, with 8 bases between them. This CDR3 has 13 amino acids.

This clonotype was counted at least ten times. Here the CDR3 DNA reads TGTGCCAGCAGTAGACAGGGCTCGAACACCGGGGAGCTGTTTTTT. Amino acids: CASSRQGSNTGELFF. The chain has TRBV4-2 and TRBJ2-2; 7 bases are shared with TRBD1. Germline assignment: CDR1 LGHNA and CDR2 YNFKEQ. V was pared by 6 bases and J by 0 bases, with 4 bases of the junction left unmatched. This CDR3 is built from 15 residues.

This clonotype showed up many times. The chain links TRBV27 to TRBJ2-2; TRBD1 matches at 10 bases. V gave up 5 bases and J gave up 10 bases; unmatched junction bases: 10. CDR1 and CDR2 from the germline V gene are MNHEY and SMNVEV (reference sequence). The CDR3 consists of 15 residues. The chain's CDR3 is CASSPRTGGIVELFF. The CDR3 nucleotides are TGTGCCAGCAGTCCCCGGACAGGGGGTATTGTGGAGCTGTTTTTT.

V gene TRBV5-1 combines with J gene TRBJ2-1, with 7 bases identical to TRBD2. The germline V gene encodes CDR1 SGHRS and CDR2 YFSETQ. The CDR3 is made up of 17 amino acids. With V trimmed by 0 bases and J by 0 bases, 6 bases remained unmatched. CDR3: CASSLVRSGGSYNEQFF. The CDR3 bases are TGCGCCAGCAGCTTGGTTAGGTCGGGGGGCTCCTACAATGAGCAGTTCTTC.

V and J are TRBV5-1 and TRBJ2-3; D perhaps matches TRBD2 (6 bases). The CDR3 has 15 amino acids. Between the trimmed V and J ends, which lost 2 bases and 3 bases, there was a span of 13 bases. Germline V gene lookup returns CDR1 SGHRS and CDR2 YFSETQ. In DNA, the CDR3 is TGCGCCAGCAGCTTTACGGGGGTTCTAACAGATACGCAGTATTTT. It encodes CASSFTGVLTDTQYF.

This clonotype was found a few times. CDR3 residues: CSVAAREGETQYF. The CDR3 DNA reads TGCAGCGTTGCCGCCAGGGAGGGAGAGACCCAGTACTTC. The chain recombines TRBV29-1 with TRBJ2-5; TRBD2 aligns across 7 bases. CDR1 and CDR2 from the germline V gene are SQVTM and ANQGSEA. The CDR3 has 13 amino acids. Trimming removed 4 bases from V and 4 bases from J; junction bases left unmatched: 6.

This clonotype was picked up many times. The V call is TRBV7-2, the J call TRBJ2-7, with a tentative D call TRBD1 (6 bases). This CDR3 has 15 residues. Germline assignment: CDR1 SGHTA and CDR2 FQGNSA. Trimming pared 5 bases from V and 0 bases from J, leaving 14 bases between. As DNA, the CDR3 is TGTGCCAGCAGCCTGGGGACACGGAGCTCCTACGAGCAGTACTTC. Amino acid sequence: CASSLGTRSSYEQYF.

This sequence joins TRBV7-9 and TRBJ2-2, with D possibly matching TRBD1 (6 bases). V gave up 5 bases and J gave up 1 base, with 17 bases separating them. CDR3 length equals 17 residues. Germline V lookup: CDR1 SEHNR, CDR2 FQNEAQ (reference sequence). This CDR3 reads CASSAFPWTENTGELFF. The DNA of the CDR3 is TGTGCCAGCAGCGCCTTTCCTTGGACAGAGAACACCGGGGAGCTGTTTTTT.